The clone carrying this T cell receptor beta chain was counted a few times. With a J-beta primer mix and a sample-barcoded 5' primer, a second PCR ran 7 to 11 cycles. TCRdb re-derived calls from the 5' RACE reads in MiXCR, one entry per CDR3 protein. The sample shows over 950,000 distinct CDR3 sequences, about 53% of them seen only once. The entry originates in a study of blood T cells in healthy people across ages. There are 14 residues in the CDR3. Germline V gene data show CDR1 as DFQATT and CDR2 as SNEGSKA (reference sequence). Trimming took 3 bases from V and 0 from J; bases not matched to a gene: 4. The authors drew around 11 milliliters of peripheral blood from each donor. Total RNA extracted from each sample amounted to at least 5.5 micrograms.

The sample consisted of blood. This TCR was sampled from a woman aged 60-75 years in good health. This sequence joins TRBV20-1 and TRBJ2-7, with TRBD2 identical over 8 bases. CDR3: CSARLAGSSYEQYF. The CDR3 DNA sequence: TGCAGTGCTAGGCTAGCGGGTTCCTCCTACGAGCAGTACTTC.